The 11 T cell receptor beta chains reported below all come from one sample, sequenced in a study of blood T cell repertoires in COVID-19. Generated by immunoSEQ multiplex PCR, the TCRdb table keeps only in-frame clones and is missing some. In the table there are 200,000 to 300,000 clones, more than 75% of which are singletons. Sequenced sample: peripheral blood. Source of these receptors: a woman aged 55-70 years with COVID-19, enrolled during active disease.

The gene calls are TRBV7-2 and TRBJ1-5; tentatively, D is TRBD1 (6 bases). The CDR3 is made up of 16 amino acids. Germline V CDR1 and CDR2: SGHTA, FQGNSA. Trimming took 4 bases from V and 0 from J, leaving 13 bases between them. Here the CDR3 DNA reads TGTGCCAGCAGCTCCGGACAGACTTATAGCAATCAGCCCCAGCATTTT. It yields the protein CASSSGQTYSNQPQHF.

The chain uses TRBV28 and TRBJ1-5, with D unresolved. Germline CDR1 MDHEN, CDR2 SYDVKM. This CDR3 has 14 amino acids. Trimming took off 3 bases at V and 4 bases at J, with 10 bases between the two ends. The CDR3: CASSLVQTNQPQHF. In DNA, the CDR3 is TGTGCCAGCAGTTTGGTCCAGACTAATCAGCCCCAGCATTTT.

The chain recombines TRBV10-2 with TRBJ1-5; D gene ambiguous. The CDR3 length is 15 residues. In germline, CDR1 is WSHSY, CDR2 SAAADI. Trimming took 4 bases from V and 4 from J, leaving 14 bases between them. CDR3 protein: CASSGEGMGNQPQHF. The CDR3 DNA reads TGCGCCAGCAGTGGGGAGGGAATGGGGAATCAGCCCCAGCATTTT.

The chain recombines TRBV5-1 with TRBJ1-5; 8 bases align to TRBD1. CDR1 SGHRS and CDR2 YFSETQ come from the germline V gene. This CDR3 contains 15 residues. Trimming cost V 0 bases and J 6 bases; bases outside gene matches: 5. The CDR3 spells CASSLVAGGTQPQHF. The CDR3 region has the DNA TGCGCCAGCAGCTTGGTGGCAGGGGGCACTCAGCCCCAGCATTTT. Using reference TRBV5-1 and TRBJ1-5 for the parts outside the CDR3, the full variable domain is KAGVTQTPRYLIKTRGQQVTLSCSPISGHRSVSWYQQTPGQGLQFLFEYFSETQRNKGNFPGRFSGRQFSNSRSEMNVSTLELGDSALYLCASSLVAGGTQPQHFGDGTRLSIL.

CDR3 in DNA: TGTGCCAGCAGCCAGAACAGGGTTCCCAGTAATGAGCAGTTCTTC. It translates to CASSQNRVPSNEQFF. The chain links TRBV14 to TRBJ2-1, with D maybe TRBD1 (6 bases). Germline V gene data show CDR1 as SGHDN and CDR2 as FVKESK. The germline V and J ends were trimmed by 3 bases and 7 bases, with 16 bases remaining between them. This CDR3 has 15 amino acids. Full variable domain (remainder filled in from reference TRBV14 and TRBJ2-1): EAGVTQFPSHSVIEKGQTVTLRCDPISGHDNLYWYRRVMGKEIKFLLHFVKESKQDESGMPNNRFLAERTGGTYSTLKVQPAELEDSGVYFCASSQNRVPSNEQFFGPGTRLTVL.

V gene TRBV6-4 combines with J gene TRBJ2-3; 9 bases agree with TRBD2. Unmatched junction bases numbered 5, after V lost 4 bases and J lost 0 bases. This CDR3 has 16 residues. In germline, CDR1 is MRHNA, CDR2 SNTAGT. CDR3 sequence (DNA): TGTGCCAGCAGTGCTAGACTAGCGGCTAGCACAGATACGCAGTATTTT. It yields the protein CASSARLAASTDTQYF.

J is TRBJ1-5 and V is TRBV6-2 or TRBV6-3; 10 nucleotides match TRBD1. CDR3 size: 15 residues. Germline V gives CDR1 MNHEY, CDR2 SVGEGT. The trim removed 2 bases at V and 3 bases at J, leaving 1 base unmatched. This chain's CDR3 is CASSYGTGANQPQHF. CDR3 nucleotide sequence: TGTGCCAGCAGTTACGGGACAGGGGCCAATCAGCCCCAGCATTTT.

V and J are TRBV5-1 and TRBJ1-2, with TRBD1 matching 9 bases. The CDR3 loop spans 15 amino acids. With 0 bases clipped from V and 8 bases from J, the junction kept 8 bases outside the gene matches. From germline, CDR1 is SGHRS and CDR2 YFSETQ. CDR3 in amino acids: CASSLVDGTGHGYTF. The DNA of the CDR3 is TGCGCCAGCAGCTTGGTGGATGGGACAGGGCACGGCTACACCTTC.

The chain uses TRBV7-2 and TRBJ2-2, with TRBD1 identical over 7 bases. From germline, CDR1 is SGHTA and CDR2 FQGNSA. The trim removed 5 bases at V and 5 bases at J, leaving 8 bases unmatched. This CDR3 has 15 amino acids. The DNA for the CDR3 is TGTGCCAGCAGCCGCGACAGGGCTGGAACCGGGGAGCTGTTTTTT. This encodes CASSRDRAGTGELFF.

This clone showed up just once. The chain's CDR3 is CASRRVRFHNQPQHF. The CDR3 bases are TGTGCCAGCAGAAGAGTGCGGTTTCATAATCAGCCCCAGCATTTT. This chain links TRBV5-4 with TRBJ1-5; D not resolved. This CDR3 is 15 amino acids long. The V and J ends lost 5 bases and 4 bases respectively, with 16 bases between them. Germline V gene data show CDR1 as SGHNT and CDR2 as YYREEE (reference sequence).

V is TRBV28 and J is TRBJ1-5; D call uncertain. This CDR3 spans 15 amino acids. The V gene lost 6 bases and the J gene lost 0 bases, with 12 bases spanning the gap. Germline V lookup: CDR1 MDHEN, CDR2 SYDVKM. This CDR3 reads CASSQRLHSNQPQHF. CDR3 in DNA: TGTGCCAGCAGCCAAAGACTCCATAGCAATCAGCCCCAGCATTTT.